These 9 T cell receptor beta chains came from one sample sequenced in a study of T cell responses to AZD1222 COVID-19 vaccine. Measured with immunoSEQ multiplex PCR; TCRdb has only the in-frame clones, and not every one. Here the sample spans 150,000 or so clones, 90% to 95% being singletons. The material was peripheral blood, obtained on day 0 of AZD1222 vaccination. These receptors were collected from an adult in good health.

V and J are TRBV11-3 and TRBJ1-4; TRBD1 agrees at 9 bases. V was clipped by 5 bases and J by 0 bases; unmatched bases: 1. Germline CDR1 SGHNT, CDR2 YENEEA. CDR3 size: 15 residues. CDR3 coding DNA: TGTGCCAGCAGCCGGACAGGGGCAACTAATGAAAAACTGTTTTTT. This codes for CASSRTGATNEKLFF.

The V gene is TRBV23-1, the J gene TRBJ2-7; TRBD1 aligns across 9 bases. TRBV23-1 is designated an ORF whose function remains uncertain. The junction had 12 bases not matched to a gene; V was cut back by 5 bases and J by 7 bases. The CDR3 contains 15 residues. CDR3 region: CASSTARGQGGEQYF. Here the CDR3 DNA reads TGCGCCAGCAGTACCGCCCGGGGACAGGGTGGGGAGCAGTACTTC.

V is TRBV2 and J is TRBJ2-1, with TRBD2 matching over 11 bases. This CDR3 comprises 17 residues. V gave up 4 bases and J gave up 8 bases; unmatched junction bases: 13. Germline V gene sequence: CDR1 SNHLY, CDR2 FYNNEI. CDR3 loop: CASSGILAGGPGYEQFF. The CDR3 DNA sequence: TGTGCCAGCAGTGGGATATTAGCGGGAGGGCCGGGGTATGAGCAGTTCTTC.

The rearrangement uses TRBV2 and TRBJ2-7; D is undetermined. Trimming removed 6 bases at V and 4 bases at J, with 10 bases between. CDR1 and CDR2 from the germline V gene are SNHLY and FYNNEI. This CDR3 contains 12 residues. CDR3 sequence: CASRGGLYEQYF. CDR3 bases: TGTGCCAGCAGGGGCGGATTGTACGAGCAGTACTTC.

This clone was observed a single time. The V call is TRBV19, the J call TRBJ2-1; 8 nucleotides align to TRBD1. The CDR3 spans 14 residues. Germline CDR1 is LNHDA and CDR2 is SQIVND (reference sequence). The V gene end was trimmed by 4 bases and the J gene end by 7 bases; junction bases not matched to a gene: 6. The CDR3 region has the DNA TGTGCCAGTAGTACAGACAGGGGAAGGAATGAGCAGTTCTTC. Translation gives CASSTDRGRNEQFF.

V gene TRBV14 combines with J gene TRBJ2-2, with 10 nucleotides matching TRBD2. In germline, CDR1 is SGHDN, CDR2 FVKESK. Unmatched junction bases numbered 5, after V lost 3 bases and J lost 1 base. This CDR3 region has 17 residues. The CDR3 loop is CASSHLAGARNTGELFF. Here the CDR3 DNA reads TGTGCCAGCAGCCACCTAGCGGGAGCGAGGAACACCGGGGAGCTGTTTTTT.

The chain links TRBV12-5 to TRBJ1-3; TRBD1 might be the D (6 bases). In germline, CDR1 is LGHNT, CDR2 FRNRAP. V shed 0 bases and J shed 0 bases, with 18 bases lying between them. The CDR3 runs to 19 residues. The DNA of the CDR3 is TGTGCTAGTGGTTTGGTATTGGAGGGACACCGCATCTCTGGAAACACCATATATTTT. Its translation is CASGLVLEGHRISGNTIYF.

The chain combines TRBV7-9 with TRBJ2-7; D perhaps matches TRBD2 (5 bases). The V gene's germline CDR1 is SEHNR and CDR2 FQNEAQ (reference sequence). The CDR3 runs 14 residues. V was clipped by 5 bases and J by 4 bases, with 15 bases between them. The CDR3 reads CASSPPGSIYEQYF. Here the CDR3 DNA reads TGTGCCAGCAGCCCGCCGGGATCCATTTACGAGCAGTACTTC.

The CDR3 spells CASSLGQLNYGYTF. The CDR3 DNA is TGTGCCAGCAGTCTAGGACAGCTAAACTATGGCTACACCTTC. This chain uses TRBV28 with TRBJ1-2; a weak D match, TRBD1 (6 bases). This CDR3 comprises 14 residues. The germline CDR1 and CDR2 sequences are MDHEN and SYDVKM. V dropped 5 bases and J dropped 2 bases, with 12 bases sitting between them.